The present entry profiles one T cell receptor (beta chain) with its context. The sample is drawn from a study of blood T cell repertoires in COVID-19. Methods used by the authors: Reference gene primer amplification gave estimated nucleated cell counts. Generated by immunoSEQ multiplex PCR, the TCRdb table keeps only in-frame clones and is missing some. V and J calls and clone size are those listed in that table; D and trimming were worked out from the DNA. Seen here are about 100,000 clones, roughly 85% observed once, and the top ten hold about 12%. The CDR3 consists of 15 residues. CDR1 is SGHNT and CDR2 is YYREEE in the germline V gene (reference sequence). The J segment lost 5 bases and the V segment lost 0 bases, leaving 7 bases of the junction unmatched.

This chain connects TRBV5-4 to TRBJ2-5, with 7 bases identical to TRBD2. This sequence was found in a woman between 65 and 79 years old with acute or convalescent COVID-19. Sequenced: peripheral blood. The CDR3 protein is CASSLGSGEGETQYF. The CDR3 DNA follows: TGTGCCAGCAGCTTGGGAAGCGGGGAGGGGGAGACCCAGTACTTC. The full variable domain, in which reference TRBV5-4 and TRBJ2-5 provide the parts outside the CDR3, is ETGVTQSPTHLIKTRGQQVTLRCSSQSGHNTVSWYQQALGQGPQFIFQYYREEENGRGNFPPRFSGLQFPNYSSELNVNALELDDSALYLCASSLGSGEGETQYFGPGTRLLVL.